Sequencing of this T cell receptor beta chain was carried out in a study of T cell responses to AZD1222 COVID-19 vaccine. The study, taken as a whole, reports: Reportedly, nearly half of unique spike TCRs recognized epitopes outside B.1.351/B.1.1.7 mutations.

Points on this clone: Antigen: not known.

Assay: immunoSEQ multiplex PCR; the TCRdb copy retains only in-frame clones and omits some. This sample has some 150,000 clones, with 88% found just once. The CDR3 totals 15 residues. V was clipped by 5 bases and J by 0 bases; unmatched bases: 5. In germline, CDR1 is LNHDA, CDR2 SQIVND (reference sequence). This specimen consisted of peripheral blood, obtained 28 days after the second AZD1222 dose. The chain carries TRBV19 and TRBJ2-3; TRBD1 agrees at 7 bases. The TCR sequence derives from an adult who received the AZD1222 COVID-19 vaccine. The DNA of the CDR3 is TGTGCCAGTAGTGTCCGGGACAGAAGCACAGATACGCAGTATTTT. This translates into CASSVRDRSTDTQYF.